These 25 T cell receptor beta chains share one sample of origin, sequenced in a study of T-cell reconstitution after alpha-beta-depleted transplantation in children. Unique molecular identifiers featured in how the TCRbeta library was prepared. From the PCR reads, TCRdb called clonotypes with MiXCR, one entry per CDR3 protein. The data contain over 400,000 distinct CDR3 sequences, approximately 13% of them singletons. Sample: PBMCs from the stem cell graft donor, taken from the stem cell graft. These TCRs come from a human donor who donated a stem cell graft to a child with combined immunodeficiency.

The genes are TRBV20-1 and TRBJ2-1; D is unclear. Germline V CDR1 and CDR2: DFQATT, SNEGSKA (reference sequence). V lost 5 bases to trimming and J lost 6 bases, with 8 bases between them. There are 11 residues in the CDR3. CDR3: CSAVASNEQFF. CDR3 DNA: TGCAGTGCTGTGGCTAGCAATGAGCAGTTCTTC.

Written as DNA, the CDR3 is TGCAGTGCTATTGGCCGCACAGATACGCAGTATTTT. It specifies CSAIGRTDTQYF. V and J are TRBV20-1 and TRBJ2-3; D ambiguous. The germline V gene has CDR1 DFQATT and CDR2 SNEGSKA (reference sequence). Trimming cost V 4 bases and J 1 base, with 6 bases left between them. The CDR3 has 12 residues.

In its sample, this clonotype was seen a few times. The CDR3 nucleotides are TGTGCCAGCAGTCTGGGGTGGGGCACAGATACGCAGTATTTT. It specifies CASSLGWGTDTQYF. The V and J genes are TRBV7-9 and TRBJ2-3; no definite D call. The CDR3 totals 14 residues. Looked up from germline, CDR1 is SEHNR and CDR2 is FQNEAQ (reference sequence). The V end lost 6 bases, the J end lost 1 base, and 11 bases lay between the germline ends.

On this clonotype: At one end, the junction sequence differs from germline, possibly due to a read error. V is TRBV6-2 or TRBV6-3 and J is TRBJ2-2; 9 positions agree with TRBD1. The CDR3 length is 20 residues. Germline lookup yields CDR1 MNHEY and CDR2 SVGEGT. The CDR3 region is CAGSPFFPRQGVWLAGELFF. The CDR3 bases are TGTGCCGGCAGTCCATTTTTCCCCCGACAGGGGGTCTGGTTGGCCGGGGAGCTGTTTTTT.

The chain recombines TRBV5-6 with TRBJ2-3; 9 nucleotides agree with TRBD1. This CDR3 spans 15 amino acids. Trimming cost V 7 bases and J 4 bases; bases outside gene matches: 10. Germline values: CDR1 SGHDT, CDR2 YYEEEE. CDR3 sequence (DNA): TGTGCCAGCTCTTCCGGGACAGGGATCGCAGATACGCAGTATTTT. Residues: CASSSGTGIADTQYF.

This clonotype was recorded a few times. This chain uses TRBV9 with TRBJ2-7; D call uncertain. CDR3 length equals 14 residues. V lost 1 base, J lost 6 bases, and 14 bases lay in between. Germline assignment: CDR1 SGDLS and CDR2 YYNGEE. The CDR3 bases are TGTGCCAGCAGCGTAACACCACGGGTAGCCGAGCAGTACTTC. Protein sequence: CASSVTPRVAEQYF.

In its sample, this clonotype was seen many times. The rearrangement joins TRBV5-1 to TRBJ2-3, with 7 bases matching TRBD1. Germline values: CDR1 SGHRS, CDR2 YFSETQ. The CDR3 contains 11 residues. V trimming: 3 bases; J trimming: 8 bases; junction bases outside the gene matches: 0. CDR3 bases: TGCGCCAGCAGCTCAGGGGGTACGCAGTATTTT. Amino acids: CASSSGGTQYF.

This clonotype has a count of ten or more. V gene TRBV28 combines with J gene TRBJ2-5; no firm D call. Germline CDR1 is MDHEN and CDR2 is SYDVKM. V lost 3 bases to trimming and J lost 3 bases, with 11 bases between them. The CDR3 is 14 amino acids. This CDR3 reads CASSFSRVKETQYF. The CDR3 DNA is TGTGCCAGCAGTTTTTCCAGAGTAAAAGAGACCCAGTACTTC. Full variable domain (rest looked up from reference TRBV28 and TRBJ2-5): DVKVTQSSRYLVKRTGEKVFLECVQDMDHENMFWYRQDPGLGLRLIYFSYDVKMKEKGDIPEGYSVSREKKERFSLILESASTNQTSMYLCASSFSRVKETQYFGPGTRLLVL.

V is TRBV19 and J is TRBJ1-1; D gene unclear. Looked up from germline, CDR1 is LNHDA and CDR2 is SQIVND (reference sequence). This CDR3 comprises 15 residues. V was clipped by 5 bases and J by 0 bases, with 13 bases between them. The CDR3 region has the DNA TGTGCCAGTAGTGCGCCTAGGGTTCTGAACACTGAAGCTTTCTTT. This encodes CASSAPRVLNTEAFF.

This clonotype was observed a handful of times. The chain's CDR3 is CASSSRGLYEQYF. CDR3 coding DNA: TGTGCCAGCAGTTCCAGGGGCCTCTACGAGCAGTACTTC. The chain combines TRBV7-9 with TRBJ2-7, with D maybe TRBD1 (6 bases). From germline, CDR1 is SEHNR and CDR2 FQNEAQ (reference sequence). The CDR3 runs 13 residues. Trimming shortened V by 6 bases and J by 3 bases, and 12 bases separated the two germline ends.

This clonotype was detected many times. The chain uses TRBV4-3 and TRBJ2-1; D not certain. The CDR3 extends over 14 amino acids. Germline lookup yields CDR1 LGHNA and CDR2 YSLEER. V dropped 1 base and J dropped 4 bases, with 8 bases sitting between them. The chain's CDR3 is CASSQVSGYNEQFF. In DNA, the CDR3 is TGCGCCAGCAGCCAAGTTTCGGGTTACAATGAGCAGTTCTTC.

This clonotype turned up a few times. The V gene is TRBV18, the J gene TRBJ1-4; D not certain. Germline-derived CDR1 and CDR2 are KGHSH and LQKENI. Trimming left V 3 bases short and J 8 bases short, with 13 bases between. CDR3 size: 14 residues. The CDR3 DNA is TGTGCCAGCTCACCGACTCAGGACGGCGAAAAACTGTTTTTT. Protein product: CASSPTQDGEKLFF.

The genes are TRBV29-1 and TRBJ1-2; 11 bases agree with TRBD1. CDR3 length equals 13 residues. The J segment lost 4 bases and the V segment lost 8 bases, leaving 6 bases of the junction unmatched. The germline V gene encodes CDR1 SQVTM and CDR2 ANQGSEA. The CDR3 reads CSIRTGGVYGYTF. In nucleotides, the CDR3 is TGCAGCATAAGGACAGGGGGCGTCTATGGCTACACCTTC.

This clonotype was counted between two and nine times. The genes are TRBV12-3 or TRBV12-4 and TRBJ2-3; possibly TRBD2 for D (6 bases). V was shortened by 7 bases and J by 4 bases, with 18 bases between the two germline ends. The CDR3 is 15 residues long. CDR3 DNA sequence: TGTGCCAGCAACGTCCGGGAGAATGTCCCAGATACGCAGTATTTT. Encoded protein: CASNVRENVPDTQYF.

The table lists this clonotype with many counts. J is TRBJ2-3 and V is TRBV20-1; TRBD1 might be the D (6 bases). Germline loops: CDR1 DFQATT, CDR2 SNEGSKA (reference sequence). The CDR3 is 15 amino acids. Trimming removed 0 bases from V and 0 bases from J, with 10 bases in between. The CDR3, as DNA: TGCAGTGCTAGAGACTCTACAGGGAGCACAGATACGCAGTATTTT. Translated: CSARDSTGSTDTQYF.

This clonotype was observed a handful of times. The CDR3 coding sequence is TGTGCCACCAGTGATTCCGTTGCGGGGAGAAAGACAGATACGCAGTATTTT. Protein sequence: CATSDSVAGRKTDTQYF. V usage is TRBV24-1 and J usage is TRBJ2-3; weak D call: TRBD2 (6 bases). Germline CDR1 reads KGHDR; CDR2 reads SFDVKD. Trimming pared 2 bases from V and 3 bases from J, leaving 17 bases between. This CDR3 region has 17 residues.

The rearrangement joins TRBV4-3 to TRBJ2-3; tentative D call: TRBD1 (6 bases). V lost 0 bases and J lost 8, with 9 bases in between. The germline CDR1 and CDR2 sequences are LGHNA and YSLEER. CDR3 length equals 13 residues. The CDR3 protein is CASSQEEGVTQYF. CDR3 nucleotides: TGCGCCAGCAGCCAAGAAGAGGGGGTTACGCAGTATTTT.

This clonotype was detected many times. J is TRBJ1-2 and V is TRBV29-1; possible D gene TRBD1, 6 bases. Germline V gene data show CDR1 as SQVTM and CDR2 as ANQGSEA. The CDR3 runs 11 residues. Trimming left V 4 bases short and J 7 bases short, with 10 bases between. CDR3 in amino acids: CSVGPRGGYTF. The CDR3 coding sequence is TGCAGCGTTGGCCCCAGGGGTGGCTACACCTTC.

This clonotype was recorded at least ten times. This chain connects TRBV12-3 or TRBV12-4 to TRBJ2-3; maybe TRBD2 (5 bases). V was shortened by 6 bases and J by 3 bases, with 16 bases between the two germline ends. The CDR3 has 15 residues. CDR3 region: CASRNGEGRTDTQYF. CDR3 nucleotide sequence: TGTGCCAGCAGAAACGGCGAAGGGAGAACAGATACGCAGTATTTT.

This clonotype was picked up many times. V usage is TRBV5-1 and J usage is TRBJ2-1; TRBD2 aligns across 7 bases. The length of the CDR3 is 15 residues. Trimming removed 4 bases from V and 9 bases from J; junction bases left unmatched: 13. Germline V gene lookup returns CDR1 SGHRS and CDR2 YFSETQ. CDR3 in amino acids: CASSGSSGMDSEQFF. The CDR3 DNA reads TGCGCCAGCAGCGGGTCCAGCGGGATGGACTCTGAGCAGTTCTTC.

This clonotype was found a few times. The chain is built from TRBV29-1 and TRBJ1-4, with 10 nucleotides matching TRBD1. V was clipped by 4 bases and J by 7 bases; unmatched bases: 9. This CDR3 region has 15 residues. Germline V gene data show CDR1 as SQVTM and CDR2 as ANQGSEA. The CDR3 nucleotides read TGCAGCGTTGTCGGAAGAGACAGGGGGCTTGAAAAACTGTTTTTT. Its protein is CSVVGRDRGLEKLFF.

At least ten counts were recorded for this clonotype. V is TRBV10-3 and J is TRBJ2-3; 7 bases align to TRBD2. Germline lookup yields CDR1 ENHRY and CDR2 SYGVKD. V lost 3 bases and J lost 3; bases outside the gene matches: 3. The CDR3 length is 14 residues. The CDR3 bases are TGTGCCATCAGTGAAATGGGAGGGACAGATACGCAGTATTTT. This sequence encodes CAISEMGGTDTQYF.

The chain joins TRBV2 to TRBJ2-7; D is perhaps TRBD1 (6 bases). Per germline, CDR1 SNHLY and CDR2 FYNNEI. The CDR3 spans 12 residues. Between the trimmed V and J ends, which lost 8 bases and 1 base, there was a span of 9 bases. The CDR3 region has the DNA TGTGCCAGCTTCAGGGGTTCCTACGAGCAGTACTTC. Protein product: CASFRGSYEQYF.

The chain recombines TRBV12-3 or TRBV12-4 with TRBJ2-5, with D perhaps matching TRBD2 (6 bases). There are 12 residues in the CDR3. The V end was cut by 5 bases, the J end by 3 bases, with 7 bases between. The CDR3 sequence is CASSRGKETQYF. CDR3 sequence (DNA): TGTGCCAGCAGTCGGGGGAAAGAGACCCAGTACTTC.

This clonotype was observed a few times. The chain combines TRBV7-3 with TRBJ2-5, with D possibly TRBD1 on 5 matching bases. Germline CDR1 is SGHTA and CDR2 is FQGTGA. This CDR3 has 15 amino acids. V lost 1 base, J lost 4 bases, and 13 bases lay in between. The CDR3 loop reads CASSLIWTPRETQYF. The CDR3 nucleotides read TGTGCCAGCAGCTTAATTTGGACACCGCGAGAGACCCAGTACTTC.